The TCR beta chain described here comes from a study of early T cells in non-severe SARS-CoV-2 infection. Turning to the study itself: Sequencing was performed on bulk RNA from unsorted whole blood, leaving chains unpaired.

This clonotype was observed many times. The antigen is unknown. Researchers tagged individual cDNA molecules with unique molecular identifiers. TCRdb independently ran MiXCR on the 5' RACE reads; one entry per CDR3 protein. The top ten clones hold 4% to 4.5% of a sample with some 82,000 distinct CDR3 sequences, roughly 12% of them seen once. Study-wide points: Using VDJdb, the matching emphasized anti-spike CD8 responses while missing private and CD4 specificities.

V shed 1 base and J shed 8 bases, with 11 bases lying between them. This CDR3 is 13 amino acids long. The receptor was derived from an adult who was a healthcare worker with PCR-confirmed SARS-CoV-2 infection or an uninfected control (not recorded which). Sequenced material: whole blood, taken at baseline. The chain couples TRBV12-3 or TRBV12-4 to TRBJ1-2; tentative D call: TRBD1 (5 bases). The CDR3 DNA reads as TGTGCCAGCAGTTTAGGGTTCGGGGCGGGCTACACCTTC. It codes for CASSLGFGAGYTF.